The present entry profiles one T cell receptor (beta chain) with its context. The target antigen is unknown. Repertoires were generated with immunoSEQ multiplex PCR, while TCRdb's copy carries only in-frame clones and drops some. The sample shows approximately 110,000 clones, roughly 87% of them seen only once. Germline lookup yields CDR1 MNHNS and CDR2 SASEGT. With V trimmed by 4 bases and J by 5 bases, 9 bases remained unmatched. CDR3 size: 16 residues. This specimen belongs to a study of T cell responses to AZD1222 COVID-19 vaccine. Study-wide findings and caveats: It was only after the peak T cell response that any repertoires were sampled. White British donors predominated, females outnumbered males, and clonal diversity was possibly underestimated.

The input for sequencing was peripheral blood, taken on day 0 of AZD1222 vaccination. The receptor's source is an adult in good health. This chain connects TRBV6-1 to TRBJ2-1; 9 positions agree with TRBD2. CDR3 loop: CASSASLAGFNNEQFF. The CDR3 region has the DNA TGTGCCAGCAGTGCATCTCTAGCGGGGTTCAACAATGAGCAGTTCTTC.